One and the same sample provided the 14 T cell receptor beta chains below, sequenced in a study of Graves' ophthalmopathy and Graves' hyperthyroidism. Amplification targeted the TCR beta CDR3 regions, with RNA transcripts as the source material. In the first round, RT-PCR was carried out with HTBI primers, and a multiplex PCR formed the second round. TCRdb processed the multiplex PCR reads anew with MiXCR; each CDR3 protein has one entry. This table holds hundreds of thousands of distinct CDR3 sequences, roughly 20% found once. Specimen: peripheral blood. The source is a woman aged 18 to 35 with stable Graves' hyperthyroidism.

The rearrangement uses TRBV13 and TRBJ2-7; TRBD2 matches 8 bases. CDR1 is PRHDT and CDR2 is FYEKMQ in the germline V gene (reference sequence). V lost 0 bases to trimming and J lost 0 bases; unmatched junction nucleotides: 7. The CDR3 runs 17 residues. The CDR3 is CASSLGGGGTTSYEQYF. In nucleotides, the CDR3 is TGTGCCAGCAGCTTAGGCGGGGGGGGGACAACCTCCTACGAGCAGTACTTC.

As regards this clonotype: Being one base from a much bigger clone, this may be a read error. As the CDR3 is not closed by the conserved phenylalanine or tryptophan, this likely results from a read error. The J gene is TRBJ1-5, the V gene TRBV29-1; perhaps TRBD1 as D (6 bases). The V gene lost 4 bases and the J gene lost 4 bases, with 11 bases spanning the gap. Germline-derived CDR1 and CDR2 are SQVTM and ANQGSEA. The CDR3 contains 13 residues. CDR3 sequence: CSVVQGINQPQHL. In DNA form, the CDR3 reads TGCAGCGTTGTACAGGGAATAAATCAGCCCCAGCATTTG.

This clonotype came up many times. V gene TRBV7-2 combines with J gene TRBJ2-5; D is perhaps TRBD1 (5 bases). Germline V CDR1 and CDR2: SGHTA, FQGNSA. Trimming took 2 bases from V and 5 from J, leaving 15 bases between them. This CDR3 comprises 15 residues. CDR3 loop: CASSLSGLLGETQYF. The CDR3 DNA sequence: TGTGCCAGCAGCTTATCAGGGCTGCTCGGGGAGACCCAGTACTTC. The full variable domain, completed using reference TRBV7-2 and TRBJ2-5, is GAGVSQSPSNKVTEKGKDVELRCDPISGHTALYWYRQSLGQGLEFLIYFQGNSAPDKSGLPSDRFSAERTGGSVSTLTIQRTQQEDSAVYLCASSLSGLLGETQYFGPGTRLLVL.

This clonotype was recorded at least ten times. The rearrangement uses TRBV6-1 and TRBJ1-2; 7 bases map to TRBD1. Trimming at V came to 4 bases and at J to 4 bases, leaving 6 bases not matched to a gene. This CDR3 is built from 14 residues. Germline V lookup: CDR1 MNHNS, CDR2 SASEGT. The CDR3 nucleotides read TGTGCCAGCAGTGGGACAGGTTTGGGCTATGGCTACACCTTC. It codes for CASSGTGLGYGYTF.

This clonotype was detected many times. The genes are TRBV6-5 and TRBJ2-7; D is perhaps TRBD2 (5 bases). Germline CDR1 and CDR2: MNHEY and SVGAGI. This CDR3 spans 12 amino acids. V lost 6 bases, J lost 5 bases, and 11 bases lay in between. The CDR3: CASRLYGNEQYF. The CDR3, as DNA: TGTGCCAGCAGGCTCTACGGGAACGAGCAGTACTTC.

This clonotype appeared a single time. One end of the junction fails to match germline, which may point to a read error. V and J are TRBV12-3 or TRBV12-4 and TRBJ1-2; TRBD1 aligns across 10 bases. CDR3 length equals 13 residues. The CDR3 spells CASSPTGGYGDTF. CDR3 DNA: TGTGCCAGCAGTCCGACAGGGGGCTATGGCGACACCTTC.

This clonotype was counted many times. The chain couples TRBV28 to TRBJ1-1, with TRBD1 as a possible D gene (5 bases). The CDR3 is 14 residues long. Between the trimmed V and J ends, which lost 5 bases and 4 bases, there was a span of 14 bases. CDR1 MDHEN and CDR2 SYDVKM come from the germline V gene. In DNA, the CDR3 is TGTGCCAGCAGTATCCCGGGGGATGGCACTGAAGCTTTCTTT. This translates into CASSIPGDGTEAFF.

The chain combines TRBV28 with TRBJ2-5; D gene ambiguous. Germline CDR1 MDHEN, CDR2 SYDVKM. The length of the CDR3 is 14 residues. Trimming cost V 6 bases and J 0 bases, with 11 bases left between them. The CDR3 reads CASSRPEYQETQYF. As DNA, the CDR3 is TGTGCCAGCAGCAGACCAGAGTACCAAGAGACCCAGTACTTC.

This clonotype has ten or more counts. The V call is TRBV25-1, the J call TRBJ2-5; 12 nucleotides line up with TRBD2. The germline V gene encodes CDR1 MGHDK and CDR2 SYGVNS. Unmatched junction bases numbered 10, after V lost 4 bases and J lost 1 base. CDR3 length: 18 amino acids. The DNA for the CDR3 is TGTGCCAGCAGTGCGCAAGTGAGGACTAGCGGGATCCAAGAGACCCAGTACTTC. Translated, it gives CASSAQVRTSGIQETQYF.

The rearrangement uses TRBV28 and TRBJ2-7, with a tentative D call TRBD2 (6 bases). Germline values: CDR1 MDHEN, CDR2 SYDVKM. The CDR3 consists of 11 residues. Trimming stripped 5 bases from V and 12 bases from J, with 14 bases between. The CDR3 DNA reads TGTGCCAGCAGTGCCGGGACTTATTGGTACTTC. Translated: CASSAGTYWYF.

The chain is built from TRBV30 and TRBJ1-2, with D hard to call. Germline lookup yields CDR1 GTSNPN and CDR2 SVGIG (reference sequence). The CDR3 length is 12 residues. V shed 2 bases and J shed 4 bases, with 8 bases lying between them. DNA for the CDR3: TGTGCCTGGAGTCAGAGCAGCTATGGCTACACCTTC. Protein sequence: CAWSQSSYGYTF.

This clonotype was counted at least ten times. V is TRBV28 and J is TRBJ2-7; no clear D. CDR3 length equals 11 residues. Trimming removed 0 bases from V and 7 bases from J, with 4 bases in between. Germline loops: CDR1 MDHEN, CDR2 SYDVKM. CDR3 sequence reads: CASSLWQEQYF. Here the CDR3 DNA reads TGTGCCAGCAGTTTATGGCAAGAGCAGTACTTC.

Ten or more counts support this clonotype. V and J are TRBV11-2 and TRBJ2-2, with a weak D call TRBD2 (6 bases). The V and J ends lost 5 bases and 7 bases respectively, with 17 bases between them. The CDR3 loop spans 15 amino acids. Germline values: CDR1 SGHAT, CDR2 FQNNGV. CDR3 DNA sequence: TGTGCCAGCAGCCCGGGACTTGATCGCGACGGGGAGCTGTTTTTT. Translation: CASSPGLDRDGELFF.

This clonotype was observed many times. This chain uses TRBV20-1 with TRBJ2-7, with D possibly matching TRBD1 (6 bases). There are 13 residues in the CDR3. Germline-derived CDR1 and CDR2 are DFQATT and SNEGSKA (reference sequence). Trimming pared 0 bases from V and 3 bases from J, leaving 9 bases between. The DNA for the CDR3 is TGCAGTGCTAGAGAGAGGACAGACTACGAGCAGTACTTC. The encoded protein is CSARERTDYEQYF.